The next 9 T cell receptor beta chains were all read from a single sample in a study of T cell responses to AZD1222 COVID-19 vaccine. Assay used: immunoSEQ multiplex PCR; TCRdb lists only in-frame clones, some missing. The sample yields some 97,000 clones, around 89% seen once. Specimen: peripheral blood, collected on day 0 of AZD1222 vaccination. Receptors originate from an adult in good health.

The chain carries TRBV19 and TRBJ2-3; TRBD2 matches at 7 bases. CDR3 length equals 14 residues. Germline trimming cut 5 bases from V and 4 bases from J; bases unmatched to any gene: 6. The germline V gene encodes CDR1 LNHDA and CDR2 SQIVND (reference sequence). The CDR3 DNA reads TGTGCCAGTAGTGCGGGAGTGCGGTCAGATACGCAGTATTTT. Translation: CASSAGVRSDTQYF.

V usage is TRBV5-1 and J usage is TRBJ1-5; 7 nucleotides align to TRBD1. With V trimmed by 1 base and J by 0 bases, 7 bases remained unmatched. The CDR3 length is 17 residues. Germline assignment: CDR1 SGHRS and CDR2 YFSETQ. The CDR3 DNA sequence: TGCGCCAGCAGCTTGTCCCCAGGGGGAGATAGCAATCAGCCCCAGCATTTT. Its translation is CASSLSPGGDSNQPQHF.

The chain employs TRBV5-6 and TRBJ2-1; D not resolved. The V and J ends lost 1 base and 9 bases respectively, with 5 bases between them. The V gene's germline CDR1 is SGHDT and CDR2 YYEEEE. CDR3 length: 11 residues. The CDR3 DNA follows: TGTGCCAGCAGCTTGATCGCTGAGCAGTTCTTC. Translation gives CASSLIAEQFF.

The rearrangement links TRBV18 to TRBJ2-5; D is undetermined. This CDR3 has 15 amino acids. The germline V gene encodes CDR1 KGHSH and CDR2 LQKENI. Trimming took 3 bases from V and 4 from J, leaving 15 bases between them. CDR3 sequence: CASSPSRVVGETQYF. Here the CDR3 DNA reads TGTGCCAGCTCACCGTCAAGGGTGGTGGGAGAGACCCAGTACTTC.

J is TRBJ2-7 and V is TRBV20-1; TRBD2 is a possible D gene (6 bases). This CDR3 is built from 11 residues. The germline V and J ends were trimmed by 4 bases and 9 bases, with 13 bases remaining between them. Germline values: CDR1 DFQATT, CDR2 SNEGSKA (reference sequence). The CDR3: CSATTRGGQYF. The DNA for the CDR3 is TGCAGTGCTACGACTAGGGGAGGGCAGTACTTC.

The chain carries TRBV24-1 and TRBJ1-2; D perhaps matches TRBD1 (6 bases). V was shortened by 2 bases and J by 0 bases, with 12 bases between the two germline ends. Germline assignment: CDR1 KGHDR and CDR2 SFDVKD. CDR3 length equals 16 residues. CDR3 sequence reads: CATSDSGAPSNYGYTF. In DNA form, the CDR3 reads TGTGCCACCAGTGATTCGGGGGCGCCCTCTAACTATGGCTACACCTTC.

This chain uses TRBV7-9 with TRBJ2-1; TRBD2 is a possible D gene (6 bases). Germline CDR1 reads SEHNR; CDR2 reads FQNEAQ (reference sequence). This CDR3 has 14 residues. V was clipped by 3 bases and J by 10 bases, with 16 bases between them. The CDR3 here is CASSFQVARGEQFF. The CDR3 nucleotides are TGTGCCAGCAGCTTCCAGGTGGCTCGGGGGGAGCAGTTCTTC.

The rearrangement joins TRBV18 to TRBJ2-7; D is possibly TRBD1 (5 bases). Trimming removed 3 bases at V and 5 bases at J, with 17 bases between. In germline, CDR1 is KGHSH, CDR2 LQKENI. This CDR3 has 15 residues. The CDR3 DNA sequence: TGTGCCAGCTCACCGGGGCTTTCTAATATCAACGAGCAGTACTTC. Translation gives CASSPGLSNINEQYF.

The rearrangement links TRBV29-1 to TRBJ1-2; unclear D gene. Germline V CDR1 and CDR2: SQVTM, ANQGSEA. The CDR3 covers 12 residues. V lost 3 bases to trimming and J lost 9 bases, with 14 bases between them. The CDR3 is CSVEVLKWSYTF. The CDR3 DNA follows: TGCAGCGTTGAGGTCCTCAAGTGGAGCTACACCTTC. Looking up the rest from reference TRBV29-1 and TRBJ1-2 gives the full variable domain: SAVISQKPSRDICQRGTSLTIQCQVDSQVTMMFWYRQQPGQSLTLIATANQGSEATYESGFVIDKFPISRPNLTFSTLTVSNMSPEDSSIYLCSVEVLKWSYTFGSGTRLTVV.